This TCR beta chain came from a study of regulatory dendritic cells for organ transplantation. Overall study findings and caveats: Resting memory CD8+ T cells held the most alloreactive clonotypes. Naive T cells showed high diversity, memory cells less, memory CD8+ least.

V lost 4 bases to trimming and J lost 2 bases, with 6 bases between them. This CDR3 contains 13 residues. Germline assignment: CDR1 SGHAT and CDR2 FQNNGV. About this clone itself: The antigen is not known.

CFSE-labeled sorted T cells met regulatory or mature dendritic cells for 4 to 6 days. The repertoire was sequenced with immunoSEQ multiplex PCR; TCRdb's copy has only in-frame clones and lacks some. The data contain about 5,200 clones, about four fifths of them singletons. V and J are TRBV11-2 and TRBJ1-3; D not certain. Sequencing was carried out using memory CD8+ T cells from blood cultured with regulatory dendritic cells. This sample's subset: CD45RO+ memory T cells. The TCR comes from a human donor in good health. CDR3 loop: CASSSHPGNTIYF. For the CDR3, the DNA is TGTGCCAGCAGCTCGCACCCTGGAAACACCATATATTTT. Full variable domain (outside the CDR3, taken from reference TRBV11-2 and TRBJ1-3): EAGVAQSPRYKIIEKRQSVAFWCNPISGHATLYWYQQILGQGPKLLIQFQNNGVVDDSQLPKDRFSAERLKGVDSTLKIQPAKLEDSAVYLCASSSHPGNTIYFGEGSWLTVV.